This section outlines one T cell receptor beta chain sequence together with its context. Arm-PCR of CDR3 regions and iRepertoire HTBI primers were used to build TCR beta libraries. TCRdb reanalysed the multiplex PCR reads using MiXCR and keeps one entry per CDR3 protein. This table holds about 360,000 distinct CDR3 sequences, around 15% found once. Time point of the sample: newly diagnosed GD, antithyroid drugs for less than 3 months. Preparation of the TCR library used RNA extracted from PBMCs. The data are from a study of regulatory T cells in long-lasting Graves disease. Germline-derived CDR1 and CDR2 are MNHNS and SASEGT. This CDR3 has 15 residues. Trimming pared 0 bases from V and 4 bases from J, leaving 7 bases between. These records were also assigned to another study, of T cells in Graves' hyperthyroidism and ophthalmopathy.

The V call is TRBV6-1, the J call TRBJ1-6; possible D gene TRBD1, 6 bases. The clonotype was recovered from a woman aged 18-35 years with Graves disease. Sample: peripheral blood mononuclear cells (PBMCs), taken at new diagnosis, from a patient treated with antithyroid drugs. CDR3 DNA: TGTGCCAGCAGTGAAGCGACAGGTTATAATTCACCCCTCCACTTT. The encoded protein is CASSEATGYNSPLHF.